This T cell receptor (beta chain) appears in the sequencing data of a study of T cell repertoires in cytomegalovirus infection. A remark on this clonotype: Its antigen is undetermined.

TCRdb analysed the reads with MiXCR anew, one entry per CDR3 protein. The sample carries about 890,000 distinct CDR3 sequences, 31% recorded once. The V gene's germline CDR1 is SGHAT and CDR2 FQDESV (reference sequence). The ends were cut back, 2 bases at V and 6 bases at J, with 16 bases in the middle. The length of the CDR3 is 15 residues. This receptor was taken from a human donor in good health (CMV status not recorded). Some clones in this sample may be carry-over from other donors' samples. The chain joins TRBV11-1 to TRBJ1-2; tentatively, D is TRBD1 (6 bases). Specimen: cultured CD8+ T cells from PBMCs, collected from culture after CMV antigen stimulation. In DNA form, the CDR3 reads TGTGCCAGCAGCTTATATGTGGGGGCGTATGATGGCTACACCTTC. Translated, it gives CASSLYVGAYDGYTF.